These 25 T cell receptor beta chains were all obtained from the same sample, sequenced in a study of cytomegalovirus exposure and HLA in healthy donors. The PCR made use of 60 Vbeta and 13 Jbeta primers. Here immunoSEQ multiplex PCR was the method, and the copy in TCRdb shows in-frame clones only, minus some. The data show about 180,000 clones, 79% seen once. The sample was PBMCs. These receptors all come from a woman in her forties in good health and CMV-seronegative.

To note about this clone: The junction departs from germline at one end; a sequencing error may be responsible. V gene TRBV30 combines with J gene TRBJ2-2; D is possibly TRBD1 (7 bases). The CDR3 extends over 13 amino acids. Looked up from germline, CDR1 is GTSNPN and CDR2 is SVGIG (reference sequence). The CDR3, as DNA: TGTGCCTGGAGTAGAACAGGGGCCGGGGGGCTGTTTTTT. Translating it yields CAWSRTGAGGLFF.

The genes are TRBV18 and TRBJ1-5; 7 positions match TRBD1. After removal of 6 bases from V and 4 bases from J, the junction contained 9 bases not matched to a gene. Germline V gene lookup returns CDR1 KGHSH and CDR2 LQKENI. The CDR3 consists of 15 residues. The CDR3 DNA follows: TGTGCCAGCTCCCATAGGGACAGTTTTAATCAGCCCCAGCATTTT. This gives the protein CASSHRDSFNQPQHF.

The chain joins TRBV4-2 to TRBJ2-7, with TRBD1 identical over 10 bases. CDR3 length equals 17 residues. Germline assignment: CDR1 LGHNA and CDR2 YNFKEQ. After removal of 0 bases from V and 5 bases from J, the junction contained 10 bases not matched to a gene. The DNA for the CDR3 is TGTGCCAGCAGCCAAGATCTTGGGGACAGGGGTTTACACGAGCAGTACTTC. It codes for CASSQDLGDRGLHEQYF.

The chain combines TRBV28 with TRBJ2-7, with TRBD1 matching over 10 bases. The trim removed 2 bases at V and 6 bases at J, leaving 4 bases unmatched. The germline gives CDR1 MDHEN, CDR2 SYDVKM. The CDR3 has 14 amino acids. The CDR3 region has the DNA TGTGCCAGCAGTTTAGGGACAGGGGTTGTCGAGCAGTACTTC. Protein product: CASSLGTGVVEQYF.

The rearrangement uses TRBV5-5 and TRBJ2-7; 9 nucleotides match TRBD1. Germline CDR1 SGHKS, CDR2 YYEKEE (reference sequence). V gave up 4 bases and J gave up 1 base; unmatched junction bases: 6. CDR3 length: 15 residues. The CDR3: CASSHPGQGSYEQYF. In DNA form, the CDR3 reads TGTGCCAGCAGCCACCCGGGACAGGGATCCTACGAGCAGTACTTC.

V usage is TRBV4-3 and J usage is TRBJ2-1; unclear D gene. The CDR3 is 16 residues long. V lost 0 bases, J lost 7 bases, and 16 bases lay in between. Germline V CDR1 and CDR2: LGHNA, YSLEER. This chain's CDR3 is CASSQELTHPTNEQFF. In DNA form, the CDR3 reads TGCGCCAGCAGCCAAGAACTGACCCATCCGACAAATGAGCAGTTCTTC.

The rearrangement joins TRBV11-2 to TRBJ2-1; 8 nucleotides agree with TRBD2. Germline CDR1 and CDR2: SGHAT and FQNNGV. The V gene end was trimmed by 5 bases and the J gene end by 1 base; junction bases not matched to a gene: 7. The CDR3 has 16 residues. Written as DNA, the CDR3 is TGTGCCAGCAGCCCATTAGCGGGGCAGTCCTACAATGAGCAGTTCTTC. The encoded protein is CASSPLAGQSYNEQFF.

The V gene is TRBV27, the J gene TRBJ1-1, with 9 bases that match TRBD1. The junction had 12 bases not matched to a gene; V was cut back by 7 bases and J by 6 bases. Germline CDR1 is MNHEY and CDR2 is SMNVEV (reference sequence). This CDR3 comprises 15 residues. Here the CDR3 reads CASIQGTGIYAEAFF. The CDR3 DNA follows: TGTGCCAGCATCCAAGGGACAGGGATTTACGCTGAAGCTTTCTTT.

The chain couples TRBV6-1 to TRBJ1-2, with 7 bases identical to TRBD1. This CDR3 is 15 amino acids long. The junction had 10 bases not matched to a gene; V was cut back by 6 bases and J by 3 bases. CDR1 and CDR2 (germline): MNHNS, SASEGT. The CDR3 nucleotides read TGTGCCAGCAGCACTGACAGGGCTGAGGACTATGGCTACACCTTC. It encodes CASSTDRAEDYGYTF.

This clone showed up just once. The rearrangement links TRBV7-2 to TRBJ2-1, with 14 bases that match TRBD2. The trim removed 4 bases at V and 5 bases at J, leaving 4 bases unmatched. Germline V gene lookup returns CDR1 SGHTA and CDR2 FQGNSA. CDR3 length equals 16 residues. The CDR3 bases are TGTGCCAGCAGCTCCCAGGGACTAGCGGGAGACAATGAGCAGTTCTTC. Its translation: CASSSQGLAGDNEQFF.

The chain has TRBV7-8 and TRBJ2-7; D is undetermined. CDR3 length equals 14 residues. CDR1 and CDR2 (germline): SGHVS, FQNEAQ. Deletions cut 1 base from V and 2 bases from J, with 9 bases between. The DNA for the CDR3 is TGTGCCAGCAGCTTAGGCAGGTCGGCCTACGAGCAGTACTTC. This codes for CASSLGRSAYEQYF. Complete variable domain (other parts from reference TRBV7-8 and TRBJ2-7): GAGVSQSPRYKVAKRGQDVALRCDPISGHVSLFWYQQALGQGPEFLTYFQNEAQLDKSGLPSDRFFAERPEGSVSTLKIQRTQQEDSAVYLCASSLGRSAYEQYFGPGTRLTVT.

The rearrangement links TRBV7-9 to TRBJ2-5; TRBD1 matches at 7 bases. The germline CDR1 and CDR2 sequences are SEHNR and FQNEAQ (reference sequence). V was clipped by 5 bases and J by 4 bases; unmatched bases: 10. The CDR3 totals 15 residues. The CDR3 here is CASSTGTVLAETQYF. CDR3 nucleotides: TGTGCCAGCAGCACCGGGACAGTGCTGGCAGAGACCCAGTACTTC. The variable domain in full, completed from reference TRBV7-9 and TRBJ2-5, reads DTGVSQNPRHKITKRGQNVTFRCDPISEHNRLYWYRQTLGQGPEFLTYFQNEAQLEKSRLLSDRFSAERPKGSFSTLEIQRTEQGDSAMYLCASSTGTVLAETQYFGPGTRLLVL.

This clone was seen more than once but under ten times. CDR3 DNA sequence: TGTGCCAGCAGTGACCAAACTAATCAGCCCCAGCATTTT. Translation: CASSDQTNQPQHF. The chain combines TRBV6-4 with TRBJ1-5; D remains ambiguous. Between the trimmed V and J ends, which lost 2 bases and 4 bases, there was a span of 6 bases. Germline V CDR1 and CDR2: MRHNA, SNTAGT. The CDR3 consists of 13 residues.

The V call is TRBV25-1, the J call TRBJ1-2; no clear D gene. Germline V CDR1 and CDR2: MGHDK, SYGVNS. The CDR3 is made up of 13 amino acids. V was pared by 6 bases and J by 0 bases, with 8 bases between. The CDR3 is CASSPIPNYGYTF. Here the CDR3 DNA reads TGTGCCAGCAGCCCCATCCCTAACTATGGCTACACCTTC.

This clone was seen just once. This sequence joins TRBV7-2 and TRBJ2-2; TRBD1 matches at 7 bases. V lost 5 bases to trimming and J lost 4 bases; unmatched junction nucleotides: 4. The CDR3 is 14 amino acids. CDR1 is SGHTA, CDR2 FQGNSA, per germline. The CDR3 DNA is TGTGCCAGCAGCCGGGGACAGTCCACCGGGGAGCTGTTTTTT. It yields the protein CASSRGQSTGELFF.

V usage is TRBV4-1 and J usage is TRBJ1-4; TRBD1 agrees at 8 bases. The CDR3 covers 16 residues. The germline V gene encodes CDR1 MGHRA and CDR2 YSYEKL. Unmatched junction bases numbered 8, after V lost 4 bases and J lost 4 bases. The CDR3 loop is CASSLGQGRGNEKLFF. The CDR3 DNA follows: TGCGCCAGCAGCCTCGGACAGGGTAGGGGTAATGAAAAACTGTTTTTT.

The V call is TRBV4-1, the J call TRBJ1-1; 8 positions agree with TRBD1. The trim removed 4 bases at V and 1 base at J, leaving 5 bases unmatched. The CDR3 loop spans 15 amino acids. CDR1 and CDR2 from the germline V gene are MGHRA and YSYEKL. CDR3 in DNA: TGCGCCAGCAGCCCCGGACAGGGCGGGAACACTGAAGCTTTCTTT. Protein sequence: CASSPGQGGNTEAFF.

The rearrangement uses TRBV25-1 and TRBJ1-1; possibly TRBD1 for D (6 bases). The CDR3 loop spans 15 amino acids. Per the germline V gene, CDR1 is MGHDK and CDR2 is SYGVNS. V was pared by 5 bases and J by 0 bases, with 13 bases between. CDR3 loop: CASSLGGRLNTEAFF. In DNA form, the CDR3 reads TGTGCCAGCAGTCTAGGGGGACGGTTGAACACTGAAGCTTTCTTT.

This clone was counted between two and nine times. This chain connects TRBV5-1 to TRBJ1-1; tentatively, D is TRBD1 (6 bases). The germline V gene encodes CDR1 SGHRS and CDR2 YFSETQ. CDR3 length equals 12 residues. The germline V and J ends were trimmed by 3 bases and 7 bases, with 10 bases remaining between them. CDR3 amino acids: CASSSKDSEAFF. In DNA, the CDR3 is TGCGCCAGCAGCTCAAAGGACAGTGAAGCTTTCTTT.

The gene calls are TRBV19 and TRBJ1-4; D is perhaps TRBD1 (6 bases). The CDR3 sequence is 14 residues long. V dropped 6 bases and J dropped 0 bases, with 8 bases sitting between them. In germline, CDR1 is LNHDA, CDR2 SQIVND (reference sequence). This chain's CDR3 is CASSGQSTNEKLFF. CDR3 bases: TGTGCCAGTAGCGGACAGTCAACTAATGAAAAACTGTTTTTT.

About this clone: Being one base from a much bigger clone, this may be a read error. This rearrangement joins TRBV5-6 to TRBJ1-2; TRBD1 agrees at 7 bases. Germline V gene sequence: CDR1 SGHDT, CDR2 YYEEEE. CDR3 length: 13 residues. V shed 4 bases and J 2 bases; nucleotides not matched to a gene: 2. The CDR3 DNA reads TGTGCCAGCAGCCCGACAGGGAACTATGGCTACACCTTC. It is translated as CASSPTGNYGYTF.

The chain recombines TRBV7-6 with TRBJ2-1; D perhaps matches TRBD1 (6 bases). V lost 1 base and J 6 bases, leaving 16 bases between the germline ends. This CDR3 is built from 16 residues. Germline-derived CDR1 and CDR2 are SGHVS and FNYEAQ. The CDR3 sequence: CASSLVRGWSINEQFF. The CDR3 bases are TGTGCCAGCAGCTTAGTAAGGGGGTGGAGTATCAATGAGCAGTTCTTC.

This clone was counted a few times. V usage is TRBV27 and J usage is TRBJ1-6, with D possibly matching TRBD1 (6 bases). In germline, CDR1 is MNHEY, CDR2 SMNVEV (reference sequence). V was shortened by 5 bases and J by 8 bases, with 13 bases between the two germline ends. The CDR3 contains 14 residues. The CDR3 loop reads CASSTRGWDSPLHF. The CDR3 DNA reads TGTGCCAGCAGTACCAGGGGATGGGATTCACCCCTCCACTTT.

The chain recombines TRBV14 with TRBJ2-7; D is unresolved. Between the trimmed V and J ends, which lost 1 base and 3 bases, there was a span of 13 bases. The CDR3 loop spans 15 amino acids. Germline V gene data show CDR1 as SGHDN and CDR2 as FVKESK. The CDR3 is CASSQGATKVYEQYF. In DNA, the CDR3 is TGTGCCAGCAGCCAAGGGGCTACAAAAGTCTACGAGCAGTACTTC.

The chain combines TRBV29-1 with TRBJ1-1; no firm D call. The CDR3 is made up of 14 amino acids. Trimming removed 0 bases at V and 10 bases at J, with 18 bases between. CDR1 is SQVTM, CDR2 ANQGSEA, per germline. CDR3: CSVEDWGPGKVAFF. CDR3 DNA: TGCAGCGTTGAAGATTGGGGTCCGGGGAAGGTAGCTTTCTTT.